What follows is one T cell receptor beta chain and its context. There is no known antigen for this receptor. The sample holds no much larger clone one base away, and base qualities are not on file. The CDR3, from cysteine to phenylalanine, totals 15 residues. The entry retains the CDR3 DNA only, 45 bases that are in frame from base 1. Trimming accounts for 5 bases at V and 2 bases at J, while the number of junction bases matched to no gene is 3. The germline V gene (reference sequence) provides CDR1 PRHDT and CDR2 FYEKMQ. Healthy HIV-negative adults with no recently reported acute infections or vaccinations were included as donors. Every donor was a Caucasian adult living in Nashville, Tennessee, USA. CD4+ T cells were enriched by magnetic negative selection; naive cells were then positively selected on CD45RA, and the negative fraction formed the memory subset. Blood was collected by leukapheresis, and PBMCs were isolated by Ficoll-Histopaque density gradient centrifugation and then cryopreserved in liquid nitrogen vapor phase. Purity and quantity of every magnetically sorted T cell population were checked by analytical flow cytometry. Genomic DNA was isolated from every sorted fraction and measured by UV absorbance on a Nanodrop 2000c.

These data are taken from a study of shared clonotypes between healthy human individuals (dated by TCRdb to 2020 to 2022). About the study as a whole: The cohort comprised a couple of women and a few men aged 18 to 49 years. Per donor, three plates each were used for CD4 naive and CD4 memory, two for CD8 naive, and one for CD8 memory. To estimate repertoire size and how much clonotypes are shared between individuals, the study performed deep sequencing of blood TCR repertoires from roughly five healthy adults. Different laboratories and diverse techniques were used to prepare libraries and sequence TCR repertoires, to increase sequencing depth and limit assay-specific biases. Each donor's leukapheresis produced roughly between roughly 0.85 and 10 billion PBMCs.

Using the deep immunoSEQ assay, TCR CDR3 regions were amplified from genomic DNA by multiplex PCR. Extracted genomic DNA from each cell subset was spread evenly across all wells of several immunoSEQ 96-well plates, with each plate serving as a replicate. For sorted subsets, roughly 200 ng genomic DNA, equal to some 28,000 T cell genomes, was loaded into each replicate PCR. The purified libraries were quantified using a Qubit 3.0 fluorometer, sized with a Bioanalyzer 2100, and then quantified again using the KAPA Library Quantification kit. A separate single-read 150-cycle Illumina NextSeq 550 flow cell was used to sequence each immunoSEQ 96-well plate. In the paper's pipeline: Because the immunoSEQ output included only junctional sequences and no quality scores, the filtering could not be the same as the filtering used for full-length reads. Sequences were annotated with PyIR, a Python wrapper for IgBLAST v1.9, and V/J genes and CDR3 were assigned using IMGT germline references. Reads were filtered out if the reads had weak V/J assignments (E-value above 1e-6), no CDR3, stop codons, out-of-frame junctions, or ambiguous translated residues. V3J clonotypes were defined by identical inferred V gene, J gene, and CDR3 amino acid sequence. Percentage overlap between repertoires was calculated by dividing the number of shared unique clonotypes by the size of the smaller repertoire. RTK rarefaction, the Chao1 estimator, and Recon v2.1 estimates of unobserved clonotypes were used to assess repertoire richness. OLGA was used to compute generation probabilities for all TCRbeta clonotypes that the gDNA method yielded from a handful of donors. What TCRdb holds here is the immuneACCESS table cut down to in-frame rearrangements. Part of the clones is not present; checked against another copy, under half of the missing clones reflect an unresolved V gene, and the others are unexplained. That table gives V, J and clone size, and the DNA gave D and trimming. In all, the sample holds hundreds of thousands of clones, and almost 97% of those were seen once. Jointly, the top ten make up 0.06% of the sample.

Here is what the overall study found, with its caveats: Across a few donors, roughly 5% of naive CD4, 3.5% of naive CD8, around 2.5% of memory CD4, and 0.4% to 0.45% of memory CD8 clonotypes were shared. Naive subsets generally had larger estimated clonotype richness than memory subsets did. Rarefaction of sorted-subset datasets indicated incomplete sequencing despite the large sequencing depth. Compared with non-shared clonotypes, clonotypes shared by all four sorted-subset donors had higher generation probabilities. The small number of donors limited the genetic and exposure-history diversity represented. Sampling was limited to blood, and TCR repertoires in tissue likely differ from TCR repertoires in blood. Pairwise subsampling led to the expectation that sequencing depth would affect the degree of clonotype sharing among donors.

The sample comprised naive CD4+ T cells sorted from blood. The cell subset or site label of this sample denotes: CD45RA+ positively selected. The chain uses TRBV13 and TRBJ2-1; a stretch of 10 junction bases matches TRBD2. The clonotype was recovered from a woman aged 30 to 39 in good health. The sequence in DNA is TGTGCCAGCAGCCGTACTAGCGGGACCTACAATGAGCAGTTCTTC. The resulting protein is CASSRTSGTYNEQFF. Here the CDR3 is joined to the reference TRBV13 and TRBJ2-1 genes, and the full variable domain is: AAGVIQSPRHLIKEKRETATLKCYPIPRHDTVYWYQQGPGQDPQFLISFYEKMQSDKGSIPDRFSAQQFSDYHSELNMSSLELGDSALYFCASSRTSGTYNEQFFGPGTRLTVL.